This T cell receptor beta chain is from a study of shared clonotypes between healthy human individuals. J gave up 2 bases and V 2 bases, and 8 bases lay outside the gene matches. The CDR3 is made up of 17 amino acids. CDR1 is SEHNR and CDR2 is FQNEAQ in the germline V gene (reference sequence). The sorted-subset replicate PCRs were given approximately 190 ng DNA, which is some 29,000 T cell genomes. Clones were read by immunoSEQ multiplex PCR, and TCRdb kept only the in-frame ones, dropping some. The sample has around 1.1 million clones; about 80% are singletons. Sequences were obtained from memory CD4+ T cells from PBMCs. Subset defined: CD45RA-negative fraction. V usage is TRBV7-9 and J usage is TRBJ2-5; 10 nucleotides line up with TRBD2. The receptor comes from a man aged 18 to 30 in good health. Some clones in this sample may be carry-over from other donors' samples. CDR3 sequence: CASSLRLAGVGQETQYF. CDR3 sequence (DNA): TGTGCCAGCAGCTTACGGCTAGCGGGAGTTGGGCAAGAGACCCAGTACTTC.